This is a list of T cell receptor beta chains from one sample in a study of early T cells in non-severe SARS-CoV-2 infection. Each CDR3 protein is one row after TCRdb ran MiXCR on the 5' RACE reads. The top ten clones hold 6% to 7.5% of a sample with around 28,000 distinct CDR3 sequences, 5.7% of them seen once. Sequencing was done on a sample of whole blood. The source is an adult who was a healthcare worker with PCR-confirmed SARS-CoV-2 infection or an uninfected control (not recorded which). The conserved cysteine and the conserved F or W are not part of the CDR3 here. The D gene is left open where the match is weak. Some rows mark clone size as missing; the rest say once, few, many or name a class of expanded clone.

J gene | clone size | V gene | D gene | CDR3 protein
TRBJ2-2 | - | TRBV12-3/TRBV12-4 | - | ASSHTALTGELF
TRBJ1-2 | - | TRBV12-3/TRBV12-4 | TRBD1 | ASSSAQGGGYT
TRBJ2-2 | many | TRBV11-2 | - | ASVPGRVNTGELF
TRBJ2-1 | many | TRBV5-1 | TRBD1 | ASSSGQGVSYNEQF
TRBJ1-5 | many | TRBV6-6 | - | ASSYAGDRGQPQH
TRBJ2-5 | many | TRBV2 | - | ASSPDGEETQY
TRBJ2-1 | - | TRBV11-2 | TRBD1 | ASSPLLGQVSEQF
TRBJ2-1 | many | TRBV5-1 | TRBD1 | ASSLWRGGPDRDENEQF
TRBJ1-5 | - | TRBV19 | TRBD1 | ASSKTGIGNQPQH
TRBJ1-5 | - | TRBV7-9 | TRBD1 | ASSPDRGRGNQPQH
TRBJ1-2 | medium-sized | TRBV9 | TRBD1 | ASKKTGAGNGYT
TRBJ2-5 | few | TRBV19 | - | ASTRAGGETQY
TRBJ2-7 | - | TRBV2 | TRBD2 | ASSQQGLEWDEQY
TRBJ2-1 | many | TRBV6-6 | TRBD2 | ASTDRLAVYNEQF
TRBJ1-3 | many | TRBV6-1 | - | ASSRRTWGRGNSGNTIY
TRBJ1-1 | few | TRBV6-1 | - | ASSEAPTSGTEAF
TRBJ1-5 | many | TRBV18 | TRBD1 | ASSLNGQDNQPQH
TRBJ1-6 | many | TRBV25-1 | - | ASSEGWGNSPLH
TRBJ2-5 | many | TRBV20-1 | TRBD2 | SAEGLAGGEETQY
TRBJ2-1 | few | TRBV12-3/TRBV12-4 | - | ASSLALSSVYHEQF
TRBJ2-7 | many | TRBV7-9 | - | ASSRDRTYEQY
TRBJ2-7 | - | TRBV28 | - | ATRAGPYEQY
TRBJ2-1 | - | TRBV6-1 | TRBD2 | ASSGTSGSDEQF
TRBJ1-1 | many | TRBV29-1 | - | SVGFQTEAF
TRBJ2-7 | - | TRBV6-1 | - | ASSPPSLSLYEQY
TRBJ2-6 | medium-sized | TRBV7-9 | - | ASSLVGDSGANVLT
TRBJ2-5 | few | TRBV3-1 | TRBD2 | ASSQAASGRAETQY
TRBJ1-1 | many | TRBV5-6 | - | ASSLMAAGGAEAF
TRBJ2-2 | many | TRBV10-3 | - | AISDGRPNTGELF
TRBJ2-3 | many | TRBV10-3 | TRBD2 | AIASSGERGNTQY
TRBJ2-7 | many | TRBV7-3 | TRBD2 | ASSSRSGREAYEQY
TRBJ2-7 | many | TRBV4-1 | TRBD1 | ASSQDGGTGILYEQY
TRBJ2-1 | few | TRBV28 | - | ASCLVSYNEQF
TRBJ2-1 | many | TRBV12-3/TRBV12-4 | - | ASSDRPDEQF
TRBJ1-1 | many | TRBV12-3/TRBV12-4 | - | ASSQYFISGNTEAF
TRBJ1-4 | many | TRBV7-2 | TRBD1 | ASSYGTGDEKLF
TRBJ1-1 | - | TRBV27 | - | ASSFNENTEAF
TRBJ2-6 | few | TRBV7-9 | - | ASSLAKEGAGANVLT
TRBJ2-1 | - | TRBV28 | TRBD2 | ASRGLAGIDNEQF
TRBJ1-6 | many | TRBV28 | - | ASSSGGINSPLH
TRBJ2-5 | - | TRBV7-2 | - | ASSPRSVQETQY
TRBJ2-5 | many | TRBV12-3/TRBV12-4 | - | ASSSVGTQY
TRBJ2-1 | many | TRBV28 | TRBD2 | ASSFASGYRRSKNNEQF
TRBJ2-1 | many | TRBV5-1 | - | ASSLAQITYNEQF
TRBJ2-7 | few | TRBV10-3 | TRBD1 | ASAQGRSTGEQY
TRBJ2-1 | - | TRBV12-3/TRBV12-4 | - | ASSLGLMIYNEQF
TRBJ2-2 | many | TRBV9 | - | ASSVVLTGELF
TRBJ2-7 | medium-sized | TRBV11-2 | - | ASSFGTYEQY
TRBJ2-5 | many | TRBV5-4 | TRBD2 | ASSLAQGLAGAETQY
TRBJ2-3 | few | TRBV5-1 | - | ASSLGQETDTQY
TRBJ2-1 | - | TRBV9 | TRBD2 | ASSVSAGIYNEQF
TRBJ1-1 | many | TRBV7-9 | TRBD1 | AIAGTGGVDTEAF
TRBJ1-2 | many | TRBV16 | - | ASSLDTAEKGYT
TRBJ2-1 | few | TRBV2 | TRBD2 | ASSALTSGIYNEQF
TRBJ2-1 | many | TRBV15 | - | ATSRESTFLYNEQF
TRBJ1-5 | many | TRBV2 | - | ASSSAISNQPQH
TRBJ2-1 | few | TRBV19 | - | ASSIVGSGQQF
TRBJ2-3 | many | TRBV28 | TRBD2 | ASIPTSGVRGSTDTQY